The present entry profiles one TCR beta chain with its context. The entry originates in a study of T-cell reconstitution after alpha-beta-depleted transplantation in children. Trimming took off 1 base at V and 2 bases at J, with 15 bases between the two ends. This CDR3 region has 16 residues. Germline V lookup: CDR1 SGHVS, CDR2 FQNEAQ. Unique molecular identifiers tagged the TCRbeta library. TCRdb ran MiXCR on the PCR reads and lists one entry per CDR3 protein. The sample lists 200,000 or so distinct CDR3 sequences, approximately 6% occurring once. This specimen consisted of PBMCs, obtained before TCRalphabeta/CD19-depleted stem cell transplant. This chain joins TRBV7-8 and TRBJ2-7, with D possibly being TRBD1 or TRBD2 (5 bases each). The receptor was derived from a girl under two years old with combined immunodeficiency, due to receive a stem cell transplant. CDR3 sequence reads: CASSLGGDRGAYEQYF. The CDR3 DNA follows: TGTGCCAGCAGCTTAGGTGGGGACCGGGGAGCCTACGAGCAGTACTTC. Full variable domain (missing parts from reference TRBV7-8 and TRBJ2-7): GAGVSQSPRYKVAKRGQDVALRCDPISGHVSLFWYQQALGQGPEFLTYFQNEAQLDKSGLPSDRFFAERPEGSVSTLKIQRTQQEDSAVYLCASSLGGDRGAYEQYFGPGTRLTVT.